Each of the 18 T cell receptor beta chains below was sequenced from the same sample in a study of high-grade serous ovarian cancer treatment subgroups. Tumor tissue was taken before any definitive surgery or chemotherapy was given. Some clones are missing from TCRdb's copy, which holds only in-frame ones; the method was immunoSEQ multiplex PCR. The sample includes 5,500 to 6,500 clones, 70% to 80% seen only once; the top ten take around 6%. The sequenced material came from tumor tissue. These TCRs come from a human donor with high-grade serous ovarian cancer.

CDR3 protein: CASSQGITNTEAFF. DNA for the CDR3: TGTGCCAGCAGCCAAGGTATAACGAACACTGAAGCTTTCTTT. The chain links TRBV7-9 to TRBJ1-1; D uncertain. The V end lost 5 bases, the J end lost 1 base, and 11 bases lay between the germline ends. This CDR3 has 14 residues. From germline, CDR1 is SEHNR and CDR2 FQNEAQ (reference sequence).

CDR3 nucleotides: TGTGCCAGCAGCCAGCGGCCCGTCGACTCCTACAATGAGCAGTTCTTC. Translation gives CASSQRPVDSYNEQFF. The rearrangement links TRBV7-2 to TRBJ2-1, with TRBD2 as a possible D gene (5 bases). CDR3 size: 16 residues. V was cut by 5 bases and J by 0 bases, with 14 bases left in between. Germline loops: CDR1 SGHTA, CDR2 FQGNSA. Full variable domain (rest looked up from reference TRBV7-2 and TRBJ2-1): GAGVSQSPSNKVTEKGKDVELRCDPISGHTALYWYRQSLGQGLEFLIYFQGNSAPDKSGLPSDRFSAERTGGSVSTLTIQRTQQEDSAVYLCASSQRPVDSYNEQFFGPGTRLTVL.

V usage is TRBV27 and J usage is TRBJ1-1; 7 bases match TRBD1. Germline CDR1 is MNHEY and CDR2 is SMNVEV (reference sequence). The CDR3 contains 15 residues. V was pared by 1 base and J by 4 bases, with 6 bases of the junction left unmatched. CDR3 bases: TGTGCCAGCAGTTTATTCAGACAGGGAGTCACTGAAGCTTTCTTT. This encodes CASSLFRQGVTEAFF.

V gene TRBV11-3 combines with J gene TRBJ2-7; TRBD1 matches 7 bases. The CDR3 extends over 13 amino acids. V shed 3 bases and J 5 bases; nucleotides not matched to a gene: 4. The germline gives CDR1 SGHNT, CDR2 YENEEA. The CDR3 here is CASSFGQADEQYF. CDR3 nucleotide sequence: TGTGCCAGCAGCTTTGGACAGGCAGACGAGCAGTACTTC.

The V and J genes are TRBV5-1 and TRBJ1-1, with D tentatively TRBD1 (5 bases). CDR3 length: 14 residues. Trimming removed 6 bases from V and 1 base from J, with 13 bases in between. The germline V gene has CDR1 SGHRS and CDR2 YFSETQ. The CDR3 sequence is CASTDQGGNTEAFF. DNA for the CDR3: TGCGCCAGCACCGACCAGGGAGGGAACACTGAAGCTTTCTTT.

This chain connects TRBV1 to TRBJ2-7. TRBV1 is termed a pseudogene. The CDR3 sequence is 12 residues long. The CDR3 bases are TGCACCAGCAGCCGAAGTTTTTACGAGCAGTACTTC. It codes for CTSSRSFYEQYF.

The gene calls are TRBV6-5 and TRBJ1-5; TRBD1 might be the D (5 bases). V was pared by 6 bases and J by 4 bases, with 10 bases between. The CDR3 runs to 13 residues. Germline CDR1 reads MNHEY; CDR2 reads SVGAGI. The CDR3 sequence is CASRGPGNQPQHF. CDR3 DNA sequence: TGTGCCAGCAGGGGGCCTGGGAATCAGCCCCAGCATTTT.

This clone was seen more than once but under ten times. The V and J genes are TRBV11-2 and TRBJ2-2; 7 positions agree with TRBD1. CDR1 and CDR2 from the germline V gene are SGHAT and FQNNGV. This CDR3 comprises 15 residues. V lost 2 bases, J lost 1 base, and 1 base stayed unmatched. The CDR3 protein is CASSLRQGNTGELFF. The CDR3 nucleotides are TGTGCCAGCAGCTTAAGACAGGGGAACACCGGGGAGCTGTTTTTT.

The gene calls are TRBV29-1 and TRBJ1-1; D gene uncertain. V lost 4 bases and J lost 7, with 10 bases in between. This CDR3 spans 11 amino acids. The germline CDR1 and CDR2 sequences are SQVTM and ANQGSEA. The CDR3, as DNA: TGCAGCGTTGCGTTTGGCAGTGAAGCTTTCTTT. It yields the protein CSVAFGSEAFF.

In this sample, this clone turned up a few times. The identical CDR3 is also encoded by other nucleotide sequences in the sample. The chain carries TRBV5-1 and TRBJ2-3, with 11 bases identical to TRBD1. Trimming removed 4 bases from V and 4 bases from J; junction bases left unmatched: 5. Germline CDR1 and CDR2: SGHRS and YFSETQ. There are 15 residues in the CDR3. The CDR3 reads CASSPGQGAADTQYF. The CDR3 DNA sequence: TGCGCCAGCAGCCCCGGACAGGGGGCTGCAGATACGCAGTATTTT.

V gene TRBV27 combines with J gene TRBJ2-2; D tentatively fits TRBD1 or TRBD2 (5 bases each). The CDR3 is 13 amino acids. Germline CDR1 and CDR2: MNHEY and SMNVEV (reference sequence). V gave up 6 bases and J gave up 4 bases, with 9 bases separating them. The CDR3 sequence is CASRMRGTGELFF. CDR3 DNA: TGTGCCAGCAGGATGAGGGGCACCGGGGAGCTGTTTTTT.

The chain couples TRBV5-6 to TRBJ2-2; D is unresolved. Deletions cut 0 bases from V and 5 bases from J, with 5 bases between. The germline V gene encodes CDR1 SGHDT and CDR2 YYEEEE. The CDR3 is made up of 13 amino acids. The CDR3 coding sequence is TGTGCCAGCAGCTTGGGGGTTACCGGGGAGCTGTTTTTT. Translated, it gives CASSLGVTGELFF.

The gene calls are TRBV6-1 and TRBJ2-3; TRBD2 aligns across 12 bases. The CDR3 is 15 residues long. CDR1 MNHNS and CDR2 SASEGT come from the germline V gene. V lost 7 bases and J lost 7; bases outside the gene matches: 9. CDR3 amino acids: CASTPTSGGPNTQYF. In DNA form, the CDR3 reads TGTGCCAGCACCCCGACTAGCGGGGGCCCGAATACGCAGTATTTT.

The gene calls are TRBV7-6 and TRBJ2-2; possible D gene TRBD1, 6 bases. The germline gives CDR1 SGHVS, CDR2 FNYEAQ. CDR3 length: 16 amino acids. Trimming shortened V by 3 bases and J by 6 bases, and 17 bases separated the two germline ends. The CDR3 DNA reads as TGTGCCAGCAGCTTGGACAGCCTACGAGGACCCGGGGAGCTGTTTTTT. This codes for CASSLDSLRGPGELFF.

This clone was seen a single time. The rearrangement joins TRBV5-1 to TRBJ1-4; the D gene is possibly TRBD1 (6 bases). CDR3 length: 16 residues. Germline V gene sequence: CDR1 SGHRS, CDR2 YFSETQ. V was cut by 1 base and J by 6 bases, with 16 bases left in between. The CDR3 protein is CASSLLPGTWDEKLFF. CDR3 nucleotides: TGCGCCAGCAGCTTGTTACCGGGGACATGGGATGAAAAACTGTTTTTT.

The CDR3, as DNA: TGTGCCAGCAGTGAAGAGAGAGGGACAGATACGCAGTATTTT. This gives the protein CASSEERGTDTQYF. The chain has TRBV6-1 and TRBJ2-3; the D gene is possibly TRBD2 (5 bases). In germline, CDR1 is MNHNS, CDR2 SASEGT. The V gene lost 1 base and the J gene lost 3 bases, with 8 bases spanning the gap. The CDR3 has 14 amino acids.

A remark on this clone: The same CDR3 also results from other DNA sequences found in this sample. This sequence joins TRBV19 and TRBJ1-1; D is undetermined. CDR1 and CDR2 (germline): LNHDA, SQIVND (reference sequence). The germline V and J ends were trimmed by 1 base and 1 base, with 4 bases remaining between them. CDR3 length: 13 residues. The CDR3 nucleotides are TGTGCCAGTAGTATAGGCAGGAACACTGAAGCTTTCTTT. This sequence encodes CASSIGRNTEAFF.

V is TRBV10-3 and J is TRBJ2-7; D uncertain. This CDR3 spans 12 amino acids. CDR1 and CDR2 from the germline V gene are ENHRY and SYGVKD. V lost 0 bases and J lost 3, with 3 bases in between. The CDR3 protein is CAISESGYEQYF. In nucleotides, the CDR3 is TGTGCCATCAGTGAGTCCGGCTACGAGCAGTACTTC.